The sequence of this T cell receptor (beta chain) was determined in a study of blood T cell repertoires in COVID-19. Study information: PBMCs, B-cell-depleted T cells, or T cells provided the cDNA or gDNA that made up the material.

Germline V CDR1 and CDR2: SGHTA, FQGNSA. Deletions cut 1 base from V and 2 bases from J, with 14 bases between. This CDR3 comprises 16 residues. Sequenced by immunoSEQ multiplex PCR; TCRdb stores in-frame clones only, minus some. This sample has under 120,000 clones, with roughly four fifths found just once. This chain connects TRBV7-2 to TRBJ1-1; D not resolved. This sequence was found in a man aged 70-80 years with active or convalescent COVID-19. The sequenced sample was peripheral blood. The CDR3 protein is CASSLGSRGQNTEAFF. CDR3 in DNA: TGTGCCAGCAGCTTAGGCTCTCGGGGTCAAAACACTGAAGCTTTCTTT. Complete variable domain (other parts from reference TRBV7-2 and TRBJ1-1): GAGVSQSPSNKVTEKGKDVELRCDPISGHTALYWYRQSLGQGLEFLIYFQGNSAPDKSGLPSDRFSAERTGGSVSTLTIQRTQQEDSAVYLCASSLGSRGQNTEAFFGQGTRLTVV.